What follows are 20 T cell receptor beta chains derived from one specimen sequenced in a study of blood T cell repertoires in COVID-19. Sequenced by immunoSEQ multiplex PCR; TCRdb stores in-frame clones only, minus some. The data hold some 240,000 clones, with around 91% observed a single time. The specimen was peripheral blood. These receptors were taken from an older woman with COVID-19, enrolled during active disease.

This clone showed up just once. V gene TRBV12-5 combines with J gene TRBJ2-1, with a weak D call TRBD1 (6 bases). The CDR3 is 17 amino acids. V lost 2 bases and J lost 8, with 22 bases in between. Germline lookup yields CDR1 LGHNT and CDR2 FRNRAP. The CDR3 nucleotides read TGTGCTAGTGGTTTGACGACAGGCCTTACGGTATTTGATGAGCAGTTCTTC. Amino acid sequence: CASGLTTGLTVFDEQFF.

The J gene is TRBJ2-5, the V gene TRBV19, with a tentative D call TRBD2 (7 bases). This CDR3 comprises 16 residues. V was trimmed by 7 bases and J by 5 bases, leaving 23 bases between them. CDR1 is LNHDA, CDR2 SQIVND, per germline (reference sequence). The CDR3 bases are TGTGCCAGTACCCCAGCGGCCGGGGGGCTCGGGGAGACCCAGTACTTC. Its translation is CASTPAAGGLGETQYF.

The chain uses TRBV19 and TRBJ1-5; weak D call: TRBD1 (5 bases). Trimming took 6 bases from V and 0 from J, leaving 15 bases between them. Germline V gene data show CDR1 as LNHDA and CDR2 as SQIVND (reference sequence). The CDR3 length is 16 residues. The CDR3 DNA is TGTGCCAGTAGCCCGACAGAAACCATTAGCAATCAGCCCCAGCATTTT. Its translation: CASSPTETISNQPQHF.

The chain couples TRBV7-8 to TRBJ2-6, with D perhaps matching TRBD1 (6 bases). Per germline, CDR1 SGHVS and CDR2 FQNEAQ. The CDR3 loop spans 19 amino acids. V was pared by 3 bases and J by 0 bases, with 18 bases between. Here the CDR3 reads CASSFLHRDISSGANVLTF. For the CDR3, the DNA is TGTGCCAGCAGCTTCCTACACCGGGACATTAGCTCTGGGGCCAACGTCCTGACTTTC.

This clone showed up just once. V is TRBV19 and J is TRBJ2-1; 14 bases agree with TRBD2. V gave up 5 bases and J gave up 7 bases; unmatched junction bases: 7. The CDR3 sequence is 16 residues long. CDR1 and CDR2 from the germline V gene are LNHDA and SQIVND (reference sequence). CDR3 sequence: CASSQTSGGARNEQFF. CDR3 sequence (DNA): TGTGCCAGTAGTCAGACTAGCGGGGGGGCACGAAATGAGCAGTTCTTC.

The chain carries TRBV5-1 and TRBJ1-2; TRBD1 matches at 7 bases. Germline V CDR1 and CDR2: SGHRS, YFSETQ. Trimming took 2 bases from V and 3 from J; bases not matched to a gene: 4. This CDR3 has 14 amino acids. The CDR3 loop is CASSFSGGDYGYTF. CDR3 DNA: TGCGCCAGCAGCTTCTCAGGGGGTGACTATGGCTACACCTTC.

V and J are TRBV25-1 and TRBJ1-5; no clear D. Germline V gives CDR1 MGHDK, CDR2 SYGVNS. This CDR3 comprises 12 residues. V was trimmed by 6 bases and J by 5 bases, leaving 8 bases between them. CDR3 region: CASSSPDQPQHF. CDR3 in DNA: TGTGCCAGCAGCTCGCCGGATCAGCCCCAGCATTTT.

V is TRBV5-4 and J is TRBJ2-3, with D unresolved. The CDR3 extends over 15 amino acids. The germline V gene encodes CDR1 SGHNT and CDR2 YYREEE (reference sequence). V was cut by 4 bases and J by 0 bases, with 12 bases left in between. The CDR3 is CASSPLEISTDTQYF. In nucleotides, the CDR3 is TGTGCCAGCAGCCCTCTAGAAATTAGCACAGATACGCAGTATTTT. The full variable domain, in which reference TRBV5-4 and TRBJ2-3 provide the parts outside the CDR3, is ETGVTQSPTHLIKTRGQQVTLRCSSQSGHNTVSWYQQALGQGPQFIFQYYREEENGRGNFPPRFSGLQFPNYSSELNVNALELDDSALYLCASSPLEISTDTQYFGPGTRLTVL.

This chain connects TRBV11-3 to TRBJ2-1; 11 bases line up with TRBD2. From germline, CDR1 is SGHNT and CDR2 YENEEA. V was clipped by 5 bases and J by 8 bases; unmatched bases: 8. The CDR3 is 15 residues long. The CDR3 nucleotides read TGTGCCAGCAGCGCCACTAGCGGGGGTCTGTATGAGCAGTTCTTC. Encoded protein: CASSATSGGLYEQFF.

The CDR3 protein is CASSLSARTGHVYGYTF. The CDR3 nucleotides are TGTGCCAGCTCCCTATCTGCCAGGACAGGCCATGTATATGGCTACACCTTC. The rearrangement links TRBV18 to TRBJ1-2, with 7 bases aligning to TRBD1. Unmatched junction bases numbered 18, after V lost 6 bases and J lost 5 bases. Per the germline V gene, CDR1 is KGHSH and CDR2 is LQKENI. The CDR3 runs to 17 residues.

This chain connects TRBV19 to TRBJ1-5; 8 positions agree with TRBD1. The germline V gene has CDR1 LNHDA and CDR2 SQIVND (reference sequence). The J segment lost 0 bases and the V segment lost 5 bases, leaving 9 bases of the junction unmatched. CDR3 length equals 17 residues. The CDR3 is CASSPTGVLYSNQPQHF. Here the CDR3 DNA reads TGTGCCAGTAGTCCGACAGGGGTCCTTTATAGCAATCAGCCCCAGCATTTT.

The chain employs TRBV2 and TRBJ1-2, with D perhaps matching TRBD1 (6 bases). In germline, CDR1 is SNHLY, CDR2 FYNNEI. This CDR3 comprises 14 residues. The germline V and J ends were trimmed by 6 bases and 3 bases, with 14 bases remaining between them. The DNA for the CDR3 is TGTGCCAGCAGCGTGGAGCAGGGGCACTATGGCTACACCTTC. Translated, it gives CASSVEQGHYGYTF.

The chain is built from TRBV10-3 and TRBJ1-6; the match to TRBD1 covers 7 bases. The CDR3 is 13 residues long. With V trimmed by 9 bases and J by 9 bases, 8 bases remained unmatched. Germline V gene sequence: CDR1 ENHRY, CDR2 SYGVKD. The chain's CDR3 is CAIGDRDSSPLHF. CDR3 nucleotide sequence: TGTGCCATAGGGGACAGAGATAGTTCACCCCTCCACTTT.

The V and J genes are TRBV4-2 and TRBJ1-2; 7 bases align to TRBD1. Germline CDR1 and CDR2: LGHNA and YNFKEQ. V shed 1 base and J 4 bases; nucleotides not matched to a gene: 6. This CDR3 has 15 residues. The CDR3 DNA reads TGTGCCAGCAGCCAAGGGGCAGGGGGGAGCTATGGCTACACCTTC. It translates to CASSQGAGGSYGYTF.

The genes are TRBV11-2 and TRBJ1-2; TRBD1 matches at 9 bases. Trimming removed 8 bases from V and 2 bases from J; junction bases left unmatched: 6. Germline values: CDR1 SGHAT, CDR2 FQNNGV. CDR3 length: 14 amino acids. The CDR3 nucleotides read TGTGCCAGCGCCGAGGACAGGGGAAACTATGGCTACACCTTC. As protein: CASAEDRGNYGYTF.

This rearrangement joins TRBV7-9 to TRBJ1-2; tentatively, D is TRBD1 (6 bases). CDR1 is SEHNR, CDR2 FQNEAQ, per germline (reference sequence). CDR3 length: 16 residues. Trimming stripped 4 bases from V and 6 bases from J, with 21 bases between. Written as DNA, the CDR3 is TGTGCCAGCAGCTCCCTAGGCGGGGGGCGAGCCGATGGCTACACCTTC. Protein: CASSSLGGGRADGYTF.

The chain has TRBV19 and TRBJ1-2; TRBD1 agrees at 9 bases. CDR1 is LNHDA and CDR2 is SQIVND in the germline V gene (reference sequence). The J segment lost 7 bases and the V segment lost 3 bases, leaving 3 bases of the junction unmatched. The CDR3 is 13 amino acids. CDR3 DNA: TGTGCCAGTAGTATGGGGACAGGGATTGGCTACACCTTC. It yields the protein CASSMGTGIGYTF.

The V and J genes are TRBV7-2 and TRBJ2-7, with 9 bases identical to TRBD1. This CDR3 region has 14 residues. After removal of 6 bases from V and 5 bases from J, the junction contained 8 bases not matched to a gene. Germline V gives CDR1 SGHTA, CDR2 FQGNSA. CDR3 region: CASRRDRERDEQYF. The CDR3 DNA reads as TGTGCCAGCAGGAGGGACAGGGAACGCGACGAGCAGTACTTC.

The chain combines TRBV5-1 with TRBJ1-1; 7 nucleotides align to TRBD1. This CDR3 has 15 residues. Germline-derived CDR1 and CDR2 are SGHRS and YFSETQ. The trim removed 2 bases at V and 1 base at J, leaving 5 bases unmatched. CDR3 region: CASSFQGGGNTEAFF. The CDR3 DNA is TGCGCCAGCAGCTTCCAGGGGGGAGGGAACACTGAAGCTTTCTTT.

The rearrangement links TRBV7-2 to TRBJ1-1; D ambiguous. The CDR3 runs to 14 residues. Germline V gene lookup returns CDR1 SGHTA and CDR2 FQGNSA. Trimming removed 4 bases at V and 5 bases at J, with 14 bases between. The CDR3 reads CASSSYGVRTEAFF. CDR3 bases: TGTGCCAGCAGCTCGTACGGGGTTCGGACTGAAGCTTTCTTT.